This T cell receptor (beta chain) is drawn from a study of blood T cells in healthy people across ages. Study background: Capturing about one barcoded beta molecule per two T cells was achieved by template switching. Whole-study results and caveats: Observed TCR beta diversity showed a strong correlation with the percentage of naive T cells as measured by flow cytometry.

This clonotype has ten or more counts. Its antigen is currently unknown. Germline values: CDR1 MNHEY, CDR2 SVGEGT. CDR3 length equals 13 residues. V gave up 7 bases and J gave up 3 bases, with 11 bases separating them. Total RNA was extracted at no less than 5.5 micrograms per sample. PCR was performed a second time for about 6 to 12 cycles using a sample-barcoded 5' primer and a J-beta primer mix. TCRdb re-derived calls from the 5' RACE reads in MiXCR, one entry per CDR3 protein. The sample has 850,000 to 950,000 distinct CDR3 sequences; 25% to 35% are singletons. The TCR sequence derives from a woman aged 80 or over in good health. Sequences were obtained from blood. The V and J genes are TRBV6-2 or TRBV6-3 and TRBJ2-3; tentatively, D is TRBD2 (5 bases). CDR3 residues: CASIKRGTDTQYF. CDR3 DNA: TGTGCCAGCATCAAACGGGGAACAGATACGCAGTATTTT.